A single sample gave rise to the 3 T cell receptor beta chains below, sequenced in a study of blood T cells in healthy people across ages. A second roughly 7 to 11 cycle PCR used barcoded and J-beta primers. TCRdb re-analysed the 5' RACE reads in MiXCR, keeping a single row per CDR3 protein. Here the sample spans about 290,000 distinct CDR3 sequences, around 30% being singletons. The material sequenced was blood. These receptors all stem from a woman in her 70s in good health.

With respect to this clonotype: Being one base from a much bigger clone, this may be a read error. The chain is built from TRBV10-2 and TRBJ1-3; no reliable D call. The CDR3 is 14 residues long. CDR1 is WSHSY, CDR2 SAAADI, per germline. The CDR3, as DNA: TGCGCCAGCCGCCAAGGGTCTGCCGGAAACACCTTATATTTT. Translation gives CASRQGSAGNTLYF.

On this clonotype itself: An end of the junction does not agree with germline; a read error may underlie this. This chain uses TRBV2 with TRBJ2-1; D may be TRBD1 or TRBD2 (5 bases each). The CDR3 has 13 amino acids. The V gene's germline CDR1 is SNHLY and CDR2 FYNNEI. The CDR3 sequence: CASIEGEYDEQFF. CDR3 nucleotide sequence: TGTGCCAGCATTGAAGGGGAGTACGATGAGCAGTTCTTC.

V gene TRBV15 combines with J gene TRBJ2-1; TRBD1 agrees at 10 bases. The CDR3 is made up of 15 amino acids. V lost 3 bases to trimming and J lost 7 bases; unmatched junction nucleotides: 6. Germline CDR1 and CDR2: LNHNV and YYDKDF (reference sequence). As DNA, the CDR3 is TGTGCCACCAGCAGCGGACAGGGGGGACGGAATGAGCAGTTCTTC. Amino acid sequence: CATSSGQGGRNEQFF.